This T cell receptor beta chain was sequenced for a study of blood T cells in healthy people across ages (dated by TCRdb to the mid-2010s). Background for the entire study: Template switching captured roughly one uniquely barcoded TCR beta cDNA molecule per two T cells in model experiments. The study analyzed two additional independent replicas of 1 million unique cDNA reads from the same blood draw for two donors, one aged 18 to 30 and one aged 80 or older. To avoid experimental bias, donors of different ages were distributed randomly across sequencing lanes. Four age groups were formed from the donors: young (average 16 years), middle-aged (just under 40), aged (around 68) and long-lived (approximately 78). The study measured age-related changes in TCR beta repertoire diversity using deep sequencing normalized with unique cDNA molecular identifiers.

Worth noting for this clonotype: Its antigen remains undetermined. Nothing much larger sits one base from this clone, and base qualities are not available.

The donors were 40 or so Caucasian individuals from Russia, aged about 6 to 95 years, who were systemically healthy. Each donor gave ten milliliters of peripheral blood, collected into EDTA-treated Vacutainer tubes. Ficoll-Paque density-gradient centrifugation was used to isolate PBMCs, with at least 6 million obtained per sample. Trizol reagent was used to extract total RNA from the PBMCs, yielding at least 5.5 micrograms per sample. The percentages of naive CD45RAhigh/CD27high T cells were determined by flow cytometry on a PBMC aliquot from every donor. General conclusions and limits of the study: The percentage of naive T cells measured by flow cytometry correlated strongly with observed TCR beta diversity. Estimates of total diversity from one million sequenced T cells were regarded as lower bounds and underestimates. As age increased, observed TCR beta diversity per million T cells dropped in a roughly linear way, and a significant reduction was already evident by age roughly 40. Compared with the aged group, the long-lived group had more naive CD4+ T cells, fewer expanded clones and increased TCR diversity, suggesting age selection. Conclusive comparison of naive and antigen-experienced compartments was prevented by the profiling of bulk unsorted PBMCs. Because the CMV infection status of the donors was unknown, age-related changes in expanded clonotypes may potentially have been confounded.

Library preparation employed 5' RACE. This sample was sequenced with an Illumina HiSeq 2500. A second PCR of roughly 6 to 11 cycles was run with a J-beta primer mix and a sample-barcoded 5' primer. Each TCR beta cDNA molecule received a unique molecular identifier from a template-switch 5' adaptor carrying 12 random nucleotides. Each sample yielded at least 3 million CDR3-containing paired-end reads. First-strand cDNA was synthesized from all RNA with the Mint cDNA synthesis kit, primed by a TRBC-specific oligonucleotide. After uracil-DNA glycosylase treatment, a first 18-cycle PCR used universal primers M1SS and BC2_uni_R on all cDNA. As for the original processing: Normalization of each sample was performed by random selection of 1 million high-quality reads, each carrying a distinct molecular identifier. Instead of being binned into consensus sequences, reads with shared molecular identifiers were discarded. MiTCR, run with a Q25 quality threshold and the strictest error-elimination algorithm, handled CDR3 identification, clonotype clustering and error correction. Lower-bound total TCR beta diversity was estimated with a nonparametric unseen species model using Euler transformation. In-frame beta chains were kept once TCRdb had trimmed the public reads at Q25 with fastp and called clones with MiXCR. When rows share a CDR3 protein, they turn into one entry using the most common DNA and genes. The authors' filters were not applied to this entry. The sample table contains almost 1 million distinct CDR3 sequences; only one count was recorded for roughly 47% of them. The ten largest clones capture 20% to 25% of the sample.

Material: blood. This clonotype was sampled from a woman in her fifties or sixties in good health.

CDR3 sequence: CASKRGLAGGPKNEQYF. The DNA sequence reads TGTGCCAGCAAGCGGGGACTAGCGGGAGGGCCTAAAAACGAGCAGTACTTC. The chain is encoded by TRBV2 joined to TRBJ2-5; TRBD2 lines up with 16 middle nucleotides. With the DNA end fitting TRBJ2-7 better, the J assignment may be wrong. For CDR1 and CDR2, the germline V gene lists SNHLY and FYNNEI. From its cysteine to its phenylalanine, the CDR3 spans 17 amino acids. Only the CDR3 DNA is retained, 51 bases long and in frame from the first base.